These 24 T cell receptor beta chains were all obtained from the same sample, sequenced in a study of identical twins. TCRdb called the 5' RACE reads again in MiXCR, with one record for every CDR3 protein. The table has roughly 1,500,000 distinct CDR3 sequences, more than 30% seen once. Sequencing used cord blood. These receptor sequences come from a newborn girl in good health.

The chain recombines TRBV2 with TRBJ1-1; unclear D gene. The CDR3 has 15 amino acids. The V gene lost 4 bases and the J gene lost 1 base, with 13 bases spanning the gap. Looked up from germline, CDR1 is SNHLY and CDR2 is FYNNEI. The chain's CDR3 is CASSGPLRGNTEAFF. The CDR3 DNA sequence: TGTGCCAGCAGTGGACCCCTCCGGGGGAACACTGAAGCTTTCTTT.

In its sample, this clonotype was seen a few times. The chain has TRBV5-1 and TRBJ2-2; D not certain. The CDR3 runs 13 residues. Deletions cut 0 bases from V and 6 bases from J, with 6 bases between. The germline V gene has CDR1 SGHRS and CDR2 YFSETQ. Written as DNA, the CDR3 is TGCGCCAGCAGCTTGGCCGTCCCCGGGGAGCTGTTTTTT. Translated, it gives CASSLAVPGELFF.

The CDR3 protein is CASSEYTYNEQFF. CDR3 sequence (DNA): TGTGCCAGCAGTGAATACACCTACAATGAGCAGTTCTTC. The chain employs TRBV25-1 and TRBJ2-1; D remains unclear. The CDR3 runs to 13 residues. Deletions cut 0 bases from V and 2 bases from J, with 2 bases between. The V gene's germline CDR1 is MGHDK and CDR2 SYGVNS.

The chain links TRBV28 to TRBJ2-1; TRBD2 matches 11 bases. CDR3 length equals 16 residues. The V gene's germline CDR1 is MDHEN and CDR2 SYDVKM. V gave up 7 bases and J gave up 3 bases; unmatched junction bases: 8. CDR3 coding DNA: TGTGCCAGCAAGACTCCGGGACTAGCGGTCTACAATGAGCAGTTCTTC. This translates into CASKTPGLAVYNEQFF.

This chain joins TRBV20-1 and TRBJ2-5; D is ambiguous. Germline V gene data show CDR1 as DFQATT and CDR2 as SNEGSKA (reference sequence). V shed 0 bases and J shed 5 bases, with 10 bases lying between them. CDR3 length equals 13 residues. This CDR3 is CSAREGRDETQYF. In DNA, the CDR3 is TGCAGTGCTAGAGAGGGCAGAGATGAGACCCAGTACTTC.

This clonotype was counted between two and nine times. The chain joins TRBV20-1 to TRBJ2-7; TRBD2 matches 8 bases. Germline V lookup: CDR1 DFQATT, CDR2 SNEGSKA (reference sequence). The CDR3 spans 18 residues. J was trimmed by 2 bases and V by 0 bases; bases with no gene match: 15. CDR3 in DNA: TGCAGTGCTAGAGATGTACTAACCCTAGCGGGCATTACCTACGAGCAGTACTTC. Translating it yields CSARDVLTLAGITYEQYF.

With respect to this clonotype: The junction does not match germline at one end; this may be a read error. The V call is TRBV10-3, the J call TRBJ1-5; D is undetermined. The germline V gene encodes CDR1 ENHRY and CDR2 SYGVKD. CDR3 length: 18 residues. The CDR3 coding sequence is TGTGCCATCAGTGAGTCGTCCCAGGTTCCCTATAGCAATCAGCCCCGGCATTTT. Residues: CAISESSQVPYSNQPRHF.

Only one count was recorded for this clonotype. The CDR3 is CASIGTTQRTDMQYF. The CDR3 DNA reads TGTGCCAGCATTGGGACTACCCAAAGAACAGATATGCAATATTTT. The chain uses TRBV12-3 or TRBV12-4 and TRBJ2-3; 7 bases map to TRBD2. Unmatched junction bases numbered 22, after V lost 7 bases and J lost 15 bases. This CDR3 has 15 residues.

The chain carries TRBV25-1 and TRBJ2-5, with TRBD1 as a possible D gene (6 bases). Trimming took 3 bases from V and 11 from J, leaving 19 bases between them. The CDR3 length is 14 residues. The germline CDR1 and CDR2 sequences are MGHDK and SYGVNS. CDR3 nucleotide sequence: TGTGCCAGCAGTGAGTGGGCAGGGGTAGGGGAGCAGTACTTC. Its translation: CASSEWAGVGEQYF.

The V and J genes are TRBV20-1 and TRBJ2-7, with D possibly being TRBD2 (5 bases). CDR1 DFQATT and CDR2 SNEGSKA come from the germline V gene (reference sequence). V gave up 3 bases and J gave up 0 bases, with 18 bases separating them. The CDR3 extends over 16 amino acids. The CDR3 sequence: CSASAADSRSSYEQYF. CDR3 DNA: TGCAGTGCTAGTGCCGCGGACTCTCGGTCCTCCTACGAGCAGTACTTC.

V usage is TRBV7-8 and J usage is TRBJ2-1; D not certain. Germline CDR1 SGHVS, CDR2 FQNEAQ. V shed 1 base and J shed 3 bases, with 7 bases lying between them. There are 14 residues in the CDR3. The CDR3 DNA sequence: TGTGCCAGCAGCTTAGGGTATTACTACAATGAGCAGTTCTTC. It specifies CASSLGYYYNEQFF.

The chain combines TRBV6-5 with TRBJ2-3; maybe TRBD2 (5 bases). CDR1 is MNHEY, CDR2 SVGAGI, per germline. V was clipped by 10 bases and J by 6 bases, with 11 bases between them. The CDR3 sequence is 11 residues long. The CDR3 DNA reads TGTGCCACTCTCTCGGGGGATACGCAGTATTTT. Protein sequence: CATLSGDTQYF.

In regard to this clonotype: A read error may explain this, as a much larger clone is one base away. This rearrangement joins TRBV10-3 to TRBJ2-1; 11 nucleotides match TRBD2. The germline gives CDR1 ENHRY, CDR2 SYGVKD. J lost 10 bases, V lost 5 bases, and 10 bases had no gene match. CDR3 length equals 15 residues. CDR3 in amino acids: CAISPTSGDTYEQFF. In DNA, the CDR3 is TGTGCCATCAGTCCGACTAGCGGGGACACCTACGAGCAGTTCTTC.

This chain links TRBV7-9 with TRBJ2-1; D perhaps matches TRBD1 (5 bases). The CDR3 runs 20 residues. V was trimmed by 0 bases and J by 2 bases, leaving 23 bases between them. Germline V gene data show CDR1 as SEHNR and CDR2 as FQNEAQ (reference sequence). DNA of the CDR3: TGTGCCAGCAGCTTAGCCTCCTTCGCAGGGCGCTGGGCGGCCTACAATGAGCAGTTCTTC. Translation gives CASSLASFAGRWAAYNEQFF.

V and J are TRBV20-1 and TRBJ2-2; the match to TRBD2 covers 10 bases. The CDR3 spans 16 residues. Trimming took 3 bases from V and 1 from J; bases not matched to a gene: 5. Germline CDR1 is DFQATT and CDR2 is SNEGSKA (reference sequence). CDR3 sequence (DNA): TGCAGTGCTAGGAGGGCTAGCGGGAGGAACACCGGGGAGCTGTTTTTT. Translated: CSARRASGRNTGELFF.

This clonotype has only a few counts. This rearrangement joins TRBV6-5 to TRBJ2-3; D uncertain. The CDR3 loop spans 16 amino acids. Germline V gene data show CDR1 as MNHEY and CDR2 as SVGAGI. V was clipped by 0 bases and J by 1 base, with 11 bases between them. CDR3 loop: CASSYSQALGTDTQYF. The CDR3 DNA is TGTGCCAGCAGTTACTCGCAGGCCCTCGGCACAGATACGCAGTATTTT.

The V and J genes are TRBV12-3 or TRBV12-4 and TRBJ2-4; D is unclear. The V and J ends lost 2 bases and 2 bases respectively, with 4 bases between them. This CDR3 is built from 13 residues. The CDR3 DNA sequence: TGTGCCAGCAGTTTAAGGACCAAAAACATTCAGTACTTC. Its protein is CASSLRTKNIQYF.

The rearrangement joins TRBV5-1 to TRBJ1-4; TRBD1 matches at 7 bases. Germline loops: CDR1 SGHRS, CDR2 YFSETQ. The CDR3 has 16 amino acids. V lost 0 bases to trimming and J lost 3 bases; unmatched junction nucleotides: 5. This CDR3 reads CASSLARGTANEKLFF. In DNA, the CDR3 is TGCGCCAGCAGCTTGGCCAGGGGGACAGCTAATGAAAAACTGTTTTTT.

This clonotype came up a few times. The genes are TRBV27 and TRBJ1-5; D possibly corresponds to TRBD1 (6 bases). The CDR3 consists of 14 residues. Germline lookup yields CDR1 MNHEY and CDR2 SMNVEV (reference sequence). Trimming stripped 6 bases from V and 3 bases from J, with 12 bases between. The CDR3 region is CASRHGQLNQPQHF. DNA for the CDR3: TGTGCCAGCAGGCACGGACAGCTCAATCAGCCCCAGCATTTT.

CDR3 sequence: CSAVSGPRSYNEQFF. The DNA of the CDR3 is TGCAGTGCTGTCTCGGGCCCTCGATCCTACAATGAGCAGTTCTTC. The chain has TRBV20-1 and TRBJ2-1; no reliable D call. Trimming stripped 5 bases from V and 1 base from J, with 15 bases between. This CDR3 comprises 15 residues. Germline CDR1 is DFQATT and CDR2 is SNEGSKA (reference sequence).

This clonotype came up many times. The chain couples TRBV28 to TRBJ2-7; TRBD2 is a possible D gene (5 bases). V was trimmed by 2 bases and J by 3 bases, leaving 8 bases between them. The CDR3 runs 13 residues. The germline gives CDR1 MDHEN, CDR2 SYDVKM. The CDR3 reads CASSLRTRYEQYF. CDR3 DNA: TGTGCCAGCAGTTTAAGGACTCGCTACGAGCAGTACTTC.

This clonotype has just a few counts. The rearrangement uses TRBV5-1 and TRBJ2-1; TRBD2 matches 13 bases. V shed 1 base and J 9 bases; nucleotides not matched to a gene: 4. Germline V gene lookup returns CDR1 SGHRS and CDR2 YFSETQ. The CDR3 is 15 amino acids. The CDR3 coding sequence is TGCGCCAGCAGCTTGACTAGCGGGGGGGGTTCTGAGCAGTTCTTC. Translating gives CASSLTSGGGSEQFF. The full variable domain, rest sourced from reference TRBV5-1 and TRBJ2-1, is KAGVTQTPRYLIKTRGQQVTLSCSPISGHRSVSWYQQTPGQGLQFLFEYFSETQRNKGNFPGRFSGRQFSNSRSEMNVSTLELGDSALYLCASSLTSGGGSEQFFGPGTRLTVL.

The chain employs TRBV5-1 and TRBJ2-1; D remains ambiguous. The end of the DNA is better explained by TRBJ2-7, so the J call may be wrong. Germline values: CDR1 SGHRS, CDR2 YFSETQ. The CDR3 spans 14 residues. CDR3 DNA sequence: TGCGCCAGCAGCTTTTCGGTTAATTACAATGAGCAGTACTTC. Its protein product is CASSFSVNYNEQYF.

The V and J genes are TRBV27 and TRBJ2-1; D ambiguous. The CDR3 runs 15 residues. The germline V gene encodes CDR1 MNHEY and CDR2 SMNVEV (reference sequence). V lost 3 bases and J 8 bases, leaving 17 bases between the germline ends. The CDR3 DNA reads as TGTGCCAGCAGTTTTGGCCTAGGTTGGGCCTATGAGCAGTTCTTC. This sequence encodes CASSFGLGWAYEQFF.